Listed below are T cell receptor beta chains from one sample, sequenced in a study of spatial heterogeneity in lung cancer. One entry per CDR3 protein results from TCRdb running MiXCR on the 5' RACE reads. The sample records around 89,000 distinct CDR3 sequences, roughly 12% being singletons. Specimen: PBMCs, collected at surgery. The source is a male donor with early-stage non-small cell lung cancer. CDR3s include the opening cysteine and the closing phenylalanine or tryptophan. Each record gives: J gene, V gene, CDR3 protein.

j_gene: TRBJ2-1; v_gene: TRBV7-2; CDR3aa: CASSQGEVAYEQFF
j_gene: TRBJ2-5; v_gene: TRBV2; CDR3aa: CASSAEPGGPEETQYF
j_gene: TRBJ2-4; v_gene: TRBV11-2; CDR3aa: CASSLSSLGVPWNIQYF
j_gene: TRBJ2-7; v_gene: TRBV29-1; CDR3aa: CSVKLRDRGPYEQYF
j_gene: TRBJ2-1; v_gene: TRBV10-3; CDR3aa: CAISPPSGRGNEQFF
j_gene: TRBJ2-7; v_gene: TRBV28; CDR3aa: CASSLLGQGYLSSYEQYF
j_gene: TRBJ1-5; v_gene: TRBV21-1; CDR3aa: CASRIGGAGGRPQHF
j_gene: TRBJ2-2; v_gene: TRBV6-2/TRBV6-3; CDR3aa: CAGKRGAHTGELFF
j_gene: TRBJ2-4; v_gene: TRBV29-1; CDR3aa: CSVSGTAPAKNIQYF
j_gene: TRBJ2-3; v_gene: TRBV11-2; CDR3aa: CASSLVSTDTQYF
j_gene: TRBJ1-2; v_gene: TRBV7-2; CDR3aa: CASSQTVTNYGYTF
j_gene: TRBJ1-2; v_gene: TRBV10-3; CDR3aa: CAISEDSDAYGYTF
j_gene: TRBJ1-2; v_gene: TRBV7-9; CDR3aa: CASSPILTGFGYTF
j_gene: TRBJ1-2; v_gene: TRBV27; CDR3aa: CASSFRQGDDYGYTF
j_gene: TRBJ2-7; v_gene: TRBV7-6; CDR3aa: CASSLDPGQRYEQYF
j_gene: TRBJ2-1; v_gene: TRBV11-3; CDR3aa: CASSWELAGGRNEQFF
j_gene: TRBJ2-2; v_gene: TRBV3-1; CDR3aa: CTSSRRDREYTGELFF
j_gene: TRBJ2-5; v_gene: TRBV7-9; CDR3aa: CASSPAQGYQETQYF
j_gene: TRBJ2-3; v_gene: TRBV5-6; CDR3aa: CASSDRGSRSLDTQYF
j_gene: TRBJ2-7; v_gene: TRBV28; CDR3aa: CASRDYGYEQYF
j_gene: TRBJ2-2; v_gene: TRBV12-3/TRBV12-4; CDR3aa: CASSFQAGGFVGELFF
j_gene: TRBJ2-5; v_gene: TRBV6-2/TRBV6-3; CDR3aa: CASSWLRDSQQTQYF
j_gene: TRBJ2-3; v_gene: TRBV27; CDR3aa: CASSHGTVSTDTQYF
j_gene: TRBJ2-3; v_gene: TRBV7-2; CDR3aa: CASSLLAGSNTQYF
j_gene: TRBJ1-1; v_gene: TRBV5-1; CDR3aa: CASSLMRGSGPMNTEAFF
j_gene: TRBJ1-5; v_gene: TRBV20-1; CDR3aa: CSARAGVGQPQHF
j_gene: TRBJ1-3; v_gene: TRBV7-9; CDR3aa: CASSFQGAGNTIYF
j_gene: TRBJ2-3; v_gene: TRBV20-1; CDR3aa: CSARDPRGGADTQYF